This TCR beta chain came from a study of beta chain features in type 1 diabetes. The isolated RNA, all of it, was reverse transcribed, so expressed TCRB transcripts were what got sequenced. An average approximately 3.3 million reads came from naive, central memory and regulatory T cell samples. Profiling relied on immunoSEQ multiplex PCR, and the TCRdb table lists in-frame clones only, not all of them. This sample yields some 350,000 clones, of which around a tenth are seen a single time; 0.55% to 0.75% belongs to the top ten. The table lists this clone with a few counts. Its antigen is unknown. Germline V gene lookup returns CDR1 ENHRY and CDR2 SYGVKD. Trimming cost V 6 bases and J 5 bases; bases outside gene matches: 6. This CDR3 has 14 amino acids. Study-level points and caveats: In all four CD4+ subsets, TCRB CDR3 length was significantly, moderately reduced in type 1 diabetes. Among patients, naive, central memory and Treg TCRB repertoires appeared more similar than among healthy donors.

The sequenced sample consisted of central memory CD4+ T cells from blood. This TCR was recovered from a man aged 30-40 years with type 1 diabetes. The rearrangement joins TRBV10-3 to TRBJ2-7; 11 nucleotides agree with TRBD1. CDR3 amino acids: CAIRRTGGANEQYF. DNA for the CDR3: TGTGCCATCAGGAGGACAGGGGGCGCGAACGAGCAGTACTTC.